The entry below gives a single T cell receptor (beta chain) sequence along with its context. Antigen: not known. These data are taken from a study of T cells in localized non-small cell lung cancer. V was pared by 4 bases and J by 3 bases, with 12 bases between. This CDR3 has 14 residues. Germline CDR1 SGHDT, CDR2 YYEEEE. Study-wide results and caveats: There were a median roughly 62 of the top 100 tumor clones appearing in adjacent lung. In uninvolved adjacent lung, T cell clonality reached its highest value, exceeding tumor. Greater blood T cell density accompanied longer overall survival.

Only in-frame clones appear in the TCRdb table, and some are missing; sequencing was by immunoSEQ multiplex PCR. There are about 18,000 clones in the sample; about four fifths occur only once, and 25% lies in the top ten. The sequence derives from a female donor over 55 with stage I lung adenocarcinoma. This sample comprised peripheral blood, obtained before any cancer treatment. The V call is TRBV5-6, the J call TRBJ2-3; D might be TRBD2 (5 bases). CDR3 in amino acids: CASSAMRATDTQYF. In nucleotides, the CDR3 is TGTGCCAGCAGCGCGATGCGGGCAACAGATACGCAGTATTTT.